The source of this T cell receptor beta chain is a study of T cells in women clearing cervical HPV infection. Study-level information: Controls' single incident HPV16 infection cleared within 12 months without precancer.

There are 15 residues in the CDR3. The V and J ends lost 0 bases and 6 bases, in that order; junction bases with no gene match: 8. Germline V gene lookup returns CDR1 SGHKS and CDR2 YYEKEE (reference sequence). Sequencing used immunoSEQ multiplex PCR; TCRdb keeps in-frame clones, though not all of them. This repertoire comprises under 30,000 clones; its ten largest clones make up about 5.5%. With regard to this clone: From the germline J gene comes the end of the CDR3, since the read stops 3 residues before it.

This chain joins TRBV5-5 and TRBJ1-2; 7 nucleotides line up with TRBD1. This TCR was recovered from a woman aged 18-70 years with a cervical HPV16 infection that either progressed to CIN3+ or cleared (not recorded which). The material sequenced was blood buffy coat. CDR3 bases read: TGTGCCAGCAGCTTGGGGGAGACAGGGATGGATGGC. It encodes CASSLGETGMDG. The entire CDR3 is CASSLGETGMDGYTF.